What follows is one TCR beta chain and its context. The specificity of this receptor is unknown. There are no base qualities to consult, and no much larger clone falls within one base. The data were taken from a study of lymphopenia after photon versus proton radiotherapy (dated by TCRdb to the late 2010s). Regarding the research as a whole: Photon and proton radiation therapy were compared by the study for their immunological effects in patients with gastrointestinal tumors who developed high-grade lymphopenia. A cohort of some 20 patients with gastrointestinal tumors who received either photon or proton therapy and subsequently developed lymphopenia was included. The goal of the study was to describe how the two radiation modalities differ in their effects on the immune system. Study-wide conclusions, independent of this receptor: After the lymphocyte count nadir, repertoires from photon-treated patients showed oligoclonal expansion, particularly of CD8+ Temra cells, and this expansion drove the decline in diversity. Across the cohort, among patients who died, a greater drop in TCR diversity after the nadir was inversely correlated with overall survival time. During treatment, patients who received proton therapy stayed relatively stable, whereas patients who received photon therapy lost naive T cells and TCR diversity and gained effector/memory populations. The authors looked at the survival association only in patients who died, and they framed better survival with proton therapy as a possibility rather than a demonstrated result.

Library construction relied on the immunoSEQ multiplex PCR assay. T cell repertoires were profiled with deep sequencing of rearranged TCR beta loci together with multiparametric flow cytometry. TCRdb obtained this table from immuneACCESS and retained in-frame rearrangements with V and J assigned. These tables miss some clones; where compared with another copy, unresolved V genes account for less than half of the shortfall, and the remainder is unexplained. For this sample there are around 63,000 clones; 80% to 90% appear just once. Jointly, the top ten make up under 14% of the sample. Measured from the cysteine to the phenylalanine, the CDR3 is 12 residues long. The DNA shown is the 36-base CDR3, in frame from base 1. V and J are truncated by 0 bases and 8 bases respectively, leaving an intervening sequence of 4 bases. CDR1 and CDR2 are drawn from the germline V gene (reference sequence): MNHNY, SVGAGI.

The sample consisted of peripheral blood, taken from a patient treated with proton-based radiotherapy. The sequence joins TRBV6-6 to TRBJ1-4, with no confidently assigned D gene. This sequence was found in a man older than 75 with esophageal cancer. The CDR3 here reads CASSYSAEKLFF. The nucleotide sequence is TGTGCCAGCAGTTACTCCGCGGAAAAACTGTTTTTT.